This TCR beta chain was obtained from a study of blood T cell repertoires in COVID-19. In the study overall: The United States, Italy and Spain supplied acute and convalescent COVID-19 samples.

The CDR3 has 17 residues. Looked up from germline, CDR1 is LGHNA and CDR2 is YNFKEQ. After removal of 1 base from V and 8 bases from J, the junction contained 14 bases not matched to a gene. In the source study's methods: It was from reference gene primer amplification that nucleated cell counts were estimated. The protocol was immunoSEQ multiplex PCR, while the TCRdb copy is restricted to in-frame clones and leaves out a portion. V and J calls and clone size follow that table, whereas D and trimming were derived from the DNA. The data hold about 270,000 clones, with roughly nine tenths observed a single time.

The clonotype was recovered from a woman under 40 with COVID-19, enrolled during active disease. The sequencing input was peripheral blood. The chain links TRBV4-2 to TRBJ2-3, with 8 bases identical to TRBD2. This chain's CDR3 is CASSQGELAGYEATQYF. The DNA for the CDR3 is TGTGCCAGCAGCCAAGGAGAGTTAGCGGGGTACGAGGCTACGCAGTATTTT.